The clone carrying this T cell receptor (beta chain) appeared a single time. One junction end does not reproduce the germline sequence, and a read error may be involved. TCR beta cDNA was reverse-transcribed from approximately 0.45 ug of total RNA. The reaction used a constant-region primer and ProtoScript II reverse transcriptase. Three nested multiplex PCR rounds of slightly modified ARM-PCR generated TCR beta libraries. TRBV1-TRBV30 forward primers paired with a C-beta reverse primer were used in the first two PCR rounds, which ran roughly 9 cycles each. Via MiXCR, TCRdb re-called the multiplex PCR reads, giving one row per CDR3 protein. The sample records 75,000 to 80,000 distinct CDR3 sequences, approximately 69% being singletons. Without any cell sorting, roughly 20-32 mg of bulk tissue yielded co-extracted RNA and DNA. This entry belongs to a study of tumor-infiltrating lymphocytes in primary liver carcinoma.

Germline V CDR1 and CDR2: MNHEY, SVGAGI. CDR3 length: 16 residues. This sequence was found in a man aged 35 to 55 with primary liver carcinoma and hepatitis B virus infection. This chain uses TRBV6-5 with TRBJ2-1; the match to TRBD2 covers 10 bases. The sequenced sample was tumor-adjacent normal liver tissue. The CDR3 DNA sequence: TGTGCCAGCGGTCAAACATCTAGCGGGAGTTACAATGAGGAGTTCTTC. It translates to CASGQTSSGSYNEEFF.